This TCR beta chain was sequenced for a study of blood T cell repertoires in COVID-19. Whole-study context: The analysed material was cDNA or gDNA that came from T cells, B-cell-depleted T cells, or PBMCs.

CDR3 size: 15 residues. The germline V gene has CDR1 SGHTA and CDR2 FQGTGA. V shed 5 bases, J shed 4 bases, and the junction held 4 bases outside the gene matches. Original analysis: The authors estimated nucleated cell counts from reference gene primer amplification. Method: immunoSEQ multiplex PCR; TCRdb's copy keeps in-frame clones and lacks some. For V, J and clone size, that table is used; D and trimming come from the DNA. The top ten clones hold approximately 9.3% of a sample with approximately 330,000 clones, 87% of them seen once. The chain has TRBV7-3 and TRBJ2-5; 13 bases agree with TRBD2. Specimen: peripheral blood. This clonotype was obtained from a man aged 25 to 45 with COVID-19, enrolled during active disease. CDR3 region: CASSLRLAGGETQYF. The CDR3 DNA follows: TGTGCCAGCAGCCTAAGACTAGCGGGGGGAGAGACCCAGTACTTC.